The text below deals with one TCR beta chain. Random-hexamer reverse transcription was applied to about 0.45 to 1 ug RNA. TCRdb analysed the immunoSEQ multiplex PCR reads with MiXCR anew, one entry per CDR3 protein. The sample has some 70,000 distinct CDR3 sequences, 90% to 95% seen once. The data were taken from a study of CD8 T cells in Susac syndrome. Germline CDR1 LGHDT, CDR2 YNNKEL (reference sequence). The junction had 4 bases not matched to a gene; V was cut back by 8 bases and J by 5 bases. The CDR3 runs 14 residues. Sequencing used CD8+ T cells from PBMCs. The clonotype comes from a human donor with multiple sclerosis. This chain uses TRBV3-1 with TRBJ2-3, with 13 bases fitting TRBD2. This chain's CDR3 is CASGTSGARDTQYF. CDR3 in DNA: TGTGCCAGCGGGACTAGCGGGGCGAGAGATACGCAGTATTTT.